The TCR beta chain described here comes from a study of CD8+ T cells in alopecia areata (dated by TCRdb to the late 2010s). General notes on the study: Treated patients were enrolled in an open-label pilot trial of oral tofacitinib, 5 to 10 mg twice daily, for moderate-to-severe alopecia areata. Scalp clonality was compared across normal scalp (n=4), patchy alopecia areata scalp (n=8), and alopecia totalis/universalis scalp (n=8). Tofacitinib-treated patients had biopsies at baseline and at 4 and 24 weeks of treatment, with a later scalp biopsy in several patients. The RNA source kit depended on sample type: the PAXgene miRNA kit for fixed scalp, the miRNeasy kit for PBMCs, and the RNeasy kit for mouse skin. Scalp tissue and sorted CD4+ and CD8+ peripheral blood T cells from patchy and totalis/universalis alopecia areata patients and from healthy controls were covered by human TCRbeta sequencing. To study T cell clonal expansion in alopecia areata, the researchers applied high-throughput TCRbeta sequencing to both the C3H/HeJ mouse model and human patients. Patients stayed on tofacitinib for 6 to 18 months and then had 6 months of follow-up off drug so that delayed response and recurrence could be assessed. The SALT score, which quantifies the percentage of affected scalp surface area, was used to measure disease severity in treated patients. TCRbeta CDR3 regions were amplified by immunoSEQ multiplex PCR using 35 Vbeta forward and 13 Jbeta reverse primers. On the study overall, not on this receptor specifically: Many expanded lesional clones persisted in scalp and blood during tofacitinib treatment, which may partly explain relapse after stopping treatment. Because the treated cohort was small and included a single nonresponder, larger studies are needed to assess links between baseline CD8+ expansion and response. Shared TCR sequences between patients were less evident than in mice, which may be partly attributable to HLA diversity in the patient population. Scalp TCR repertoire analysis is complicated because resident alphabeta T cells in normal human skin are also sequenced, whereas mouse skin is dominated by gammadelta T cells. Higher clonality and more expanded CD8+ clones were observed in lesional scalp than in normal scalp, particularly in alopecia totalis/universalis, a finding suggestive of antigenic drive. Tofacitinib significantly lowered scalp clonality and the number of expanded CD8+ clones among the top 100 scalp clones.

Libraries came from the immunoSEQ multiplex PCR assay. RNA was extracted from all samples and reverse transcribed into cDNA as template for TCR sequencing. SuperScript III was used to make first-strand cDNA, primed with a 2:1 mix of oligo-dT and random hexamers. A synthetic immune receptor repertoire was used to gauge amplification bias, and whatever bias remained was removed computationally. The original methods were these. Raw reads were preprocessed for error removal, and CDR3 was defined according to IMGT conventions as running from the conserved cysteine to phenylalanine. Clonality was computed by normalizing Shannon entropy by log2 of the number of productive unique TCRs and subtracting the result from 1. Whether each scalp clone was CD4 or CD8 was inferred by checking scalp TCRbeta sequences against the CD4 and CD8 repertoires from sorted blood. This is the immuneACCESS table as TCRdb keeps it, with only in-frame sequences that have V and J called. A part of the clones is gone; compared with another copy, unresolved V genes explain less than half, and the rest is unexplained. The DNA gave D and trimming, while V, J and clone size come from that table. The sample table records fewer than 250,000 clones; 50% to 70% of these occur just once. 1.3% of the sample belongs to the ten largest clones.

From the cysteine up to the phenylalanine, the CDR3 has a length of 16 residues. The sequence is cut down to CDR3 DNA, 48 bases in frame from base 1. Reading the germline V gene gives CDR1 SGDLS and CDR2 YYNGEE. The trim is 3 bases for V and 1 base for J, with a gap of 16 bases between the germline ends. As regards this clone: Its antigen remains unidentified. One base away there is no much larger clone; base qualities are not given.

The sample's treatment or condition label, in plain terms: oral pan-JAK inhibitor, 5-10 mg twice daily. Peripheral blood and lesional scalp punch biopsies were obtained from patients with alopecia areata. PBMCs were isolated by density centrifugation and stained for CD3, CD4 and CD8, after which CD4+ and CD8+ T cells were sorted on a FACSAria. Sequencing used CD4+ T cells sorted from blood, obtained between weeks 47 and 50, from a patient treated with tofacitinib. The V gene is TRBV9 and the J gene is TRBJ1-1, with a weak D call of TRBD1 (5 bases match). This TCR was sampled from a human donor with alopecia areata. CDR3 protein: CASSGRTQEKNTEAFF. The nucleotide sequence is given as TGTGCCAGCAGCGGGAGGACACAAGAGAAGAACACTGAAGCTTTCTTT.